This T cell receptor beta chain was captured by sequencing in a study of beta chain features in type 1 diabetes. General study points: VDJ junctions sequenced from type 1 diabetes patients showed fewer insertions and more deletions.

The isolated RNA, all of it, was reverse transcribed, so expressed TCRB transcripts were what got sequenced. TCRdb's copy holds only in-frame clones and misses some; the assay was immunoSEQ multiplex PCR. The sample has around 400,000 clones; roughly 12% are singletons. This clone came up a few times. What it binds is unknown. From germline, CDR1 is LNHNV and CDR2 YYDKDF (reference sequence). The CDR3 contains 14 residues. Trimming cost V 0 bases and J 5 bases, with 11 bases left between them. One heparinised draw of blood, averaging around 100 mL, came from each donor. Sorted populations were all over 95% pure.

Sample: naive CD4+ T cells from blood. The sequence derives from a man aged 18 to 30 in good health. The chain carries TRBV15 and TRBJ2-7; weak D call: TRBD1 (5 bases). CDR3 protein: CATSRDRRRDEQYF. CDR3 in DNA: TGTGCCACCAGCAGAGATCGGCGCAGGGACGAGCAGTACTTC.